The rows below give T cell receptor beta chains drawn from one sample of a study of T cell responses to AZD1222 COVID-19 vaccine. Some clones are missing from TCRdb's copy, which holds only in-frame ones; the method was immunoSEQ multiplex PCR. The data contain about 120,000 clones, around 91% of them seen just once; the ten biggest clones take up around 3.3%. The sequencing used peripheral blood, collected on day 0 of AZD1222 vaccination. The origin of the receptors is an adult in good health. CDR3s include the opening cysteine and the closing phenylalanine or tryptophan. The D gene is left open where the match is weak. The listing skips clone size in some rows; elsewhere it reads once, few, many or a size class.

d_call: TRBD1
clone_size: .
j_call: TRBJ1-5
v_call: TRBV2
cdr3_aa: CASSVGTGPQPQHF
cdr3_nt: TGTGCCAGCAGTGTAGGGACAGGACCTCAGCCCCAGCATTTT

d_call: TRBD1
clone_size: .
j_call: TRBJ2-3
v_call: TRBV5-1
cdr3_aa: CASSRTTGASTDTQYF
cdr3_nt: TGCGCCAGCAGCCGCACGACAGGGGCTAGCACAGATACGCAGTATTTT

d_call: TRBD2
clone_size: .
j_call: TRBJ2-3
v_call: TRBV6-2/TRBV6-3
cdr3_aa: CASSYRSSSGRSTDTQYF
cdr3_nt: TGTGCCAGCAGTTACCGTTCTTCTAGCGGGAGGAGCACAGATACGCAGTATTTT

d_call: .
clone_size: .
j_call: TRBJ1-2
v_call: TRBV5-8
cdr3_aa: CASPIRDGANYGYTF
cdr3_nt: TGTGCCAGCCCGATCCGGGACGGAGCTAACTATGGCTACACCTTC

d_call: .
clone_size: .
j_call: TRBJ1-3
v_call: TRBV29-1
cdr3_aa: CSVEGGSSGNTIYF
cdr3_nt: TGCAGCGTTGAAGGGGGTTCCTCTGGAAACACCATATATTTT

d_call: TRBD2
clone_size: .
j_call: TRBJ2-1
v_call: TRBV9
cdr3_aa: CASTRGGVNEQFF
cdr3_nt: TGTGCCAGCACCCGTGGGGGGGTCAATGAGCAGTTCTTC

d_call: .
clone_size: .
j_call: TRBJ1-5
v_call: TRBV4-1
cdr3_aa: CASSQDMTRSNQPQHF
cdr3_nt: TGCGCCAGCAGCCAAGATATGACACGGAGCAATCAGCCCCAGCATTTT

d_call: .
clone_size: once
j_call: TRBJ2-7
v_call: TRBV7-8
cdr3_aa: CASSLAGPGSFYEQYF
cdr3_nt: TGTGCCAGCAGCTTAGCGGGGCCCGGTAGCTTCTACGAGCAGTACTTC

d_call: TRBD1
clone_size: .
j_call: TRBJ2-2
v_call: TRBV19
cdr3_aa: CASSRDRGRAGELFF
cdr3_nt: TGTGCCAGTTCCCGGGACAGGGGGCGGGCCGGGGAGCTGTTTTTT

d_call: .
clone_size: .
j_call: TRBJ1-6
v_call: TRBV6-2/TRBV6-3
cdr3_aa: CASSDPVGGGHSPLHF
cdr3_nt: TGTGCCAGCAGTGACCCCGTTGGGGGGGGGCATTCACCCCTCCACTTT

d_call: .
clone_size: .
j_call: TRBJ2-2
v_call: TRBV19
cdr3_aa: CASSISVTGELFF
cdr3_nt: TGTGCCAGTAGTATCTCGGTCACCGGGGAGCTGTTTTTT

d_call: .
clone_size: .
j_call: TRBJ1-2
v_call: TRBV21-1
cdr3_aa: CASSKAPGREDGYTF
cdr3_nt: TGTGCCAGCAGCAAAGCGCCAGGGCGGGAAGATGGCTACACCTTC

d_call: .
clone_size: .
j_call: TRBJ1-3
v_call: TRBV21-1
cdr3_aa: CASSAYRGNHSGNTIYF
cdr3_nt: TGTGCCAGCAGCGCGTACAGGGGGAACCACTCTGGAAACACCATATATTTT

d_call: .
clone_size: .
j_call: TRBJ2-5
v_call: TRBV18
cdr3_aa: CASSPSQGTQYF
cdr3_nt: TGTGCCAGCTCACCATCGCAAGGGACCCAGTACTTC

d_call: .
clone_size: .
j_call: TRBJ1-6
v_call: TRBV18
cdr3_aa: CASSPKAGGAEPLHF
cdr3_nt: TGTGCCAGCTCACCTAAGGCCGGGGGCGCCGAACCCCTCCACTTT

d_call: .
clone_size: .
j_call: TRBJ2-3
v_call: TRBV6-2/TRBV6-3
cdr3_aa: CASSRAETADTQYF
cdr3_nt: TGTGCCAGCAGCCGGGCGGAGACCGCAGATACGCAGTATTTT

d_call: .
clone_size: .
j_call: TRBJ1-1
v_call: TRBV28
cdr3_aa: CASSPQLNTEAFF
cdr3_nt: TGTGCCAGCAGCCCTCAATTAAACACTGAAGCTTTCTTT

d_call: .
clone_size: .
j_call: TRBJ2-2
v_call: TRBV5-1
cdr3_aa: CASSRDSYRGGELFF
cdr3_nt: TGCGCCAGCAGCCGTGATTCGTACCGAGGCGGGGAGCTGTTTTTT

d_call: .
clone_size: .
j_call: TRBJ1-2
v_call: TRBV3-1/TRBV3-2
cdr3_aa: CASSYSGRGYTF
cdr3_nt: TGTGCCAGCAGCTACTCCGGGCGCGGCTACACCTTC

d_call: .
clone_size: .
j_call: TRBJ2-1
v_call: TRBV11-2
cdr3_aa: CASSLDSRSYNEQFF
cdr3_nt: TGTGCCAGCAGCCTGGACAGCCGATCCTACAATGAGCAGTTCTTC

d_call: TRBD1
clone_size: .
j_call: TRBJ2-2
v_call: TRBV6-5
cdr3_aa: CASSYSRDRNTGELFF
cdr3_nt: TGTGCCAGCAGTTACTCGAGGGACAGGAACACCGGGGAGCTGTTTTTT

d_call: .
clone_size: .
j_call: TRBJ2-1
v_call: TRBV30
cdr3_aa: CAWSRQFGGGQFF
cdr3_nt: TGTGCCTGGAGTAGGCAATTTGGGGGAGGGCAGTTCTTC

d_call: .
clone_size: .
j_call: TRBJ1-2
v_call: TRBV6-2/TRBV6-3
cdr3_aa: CASSYLSSHYGYTF
cdr3_nt: TGTGCCAGCAGTTACCTTTCTTCACACTATGGCTACACCTTC

d_call: .
clone_size: .
j_call: TRBJ2-2
v_call: TRBV7-3
cdr3_aa: CASSLKGNTGELFF
cdr3_nt: TGTGCCAGCAGCCTAAAAGGGAACACCGGGGAGCTGTTTTTT

d_call: .
clone_size: .
j_call: TRBJ1-6
v_call: TRBV9
cdr3_aa: CASSPNAADSPLHF
cdr3_nt: TGTGCCAGCAGCCCGAACGCCGCCGATTCACCCCTCCACTTT

d_call: .
clone_size: once
j_call: TRBJ2-7
v_call: TRBV27
cdr3_aa: CASRGGAYEQYF
cdr3_nt: TGTGCCAGCAGGGGCGGGGCCTACGAGCAGTACTTC

d_call: .
clone_size: .
j_call: TRBJ1-2
v_call: TRBV7-9
cdr3_aa: CASSSGDFYGYTF
cdr3_nt: TGTGCCAGCAGCTCAGGCGATTTCTATGGCTACACCTTC

d_call: .
clone_size: .
j_call: TRBJ2-1
v_call: TRBV5-1
cdr3_aa: CASSRLPGNNEQFF
cdr3_nt: TGCGCCAGCAGCCGACTCCCAGGAAACAATGAGCAGTTCTTC

d_call: .
clone_size: .
j_call: TRBJ1-2
v_call: TRBV4-1
cdr3_aa: CASSHLQGPGYTF
cdr3_nt: TGCGCCAGCAGCCACCTACAGGGCCCTGGCTACACCTTC

d_call: .
clone_size: .
j_call: TRBJ1-6
v_call: TRBV6-5
cdr3_aa: CASSYSLRANSPLHF
cdr3_nt: TGTGCCAGCAGTTACTCCCTCAGGGCTAATTCACCCCTCCACTTT

d_call: .
clone_size: .
j_call: TRBJ1-6
v_call: TRBV27
cdr3_aa: CASSLDQVASPLHF
cdr3_nt: TGTGCCAGCAGTTTAGATCAGGTTGCTTCACCCCTCCACTTT

d_call: .
clone_size: .
j_call: TRBJ2-1
v_call: TRBV12-3/TRBV12-4
cdr3_aa: CASSQTLGNEQFF
cdr3_nt: TGTGCCAGCAGTCAAACCCTAGGTAATGAGCAGTTCTTC

d_call: .
clone_size: few
j_call: TRBJ1-5
v_call: TRBV21-1
cdr3_aa: CASSNLRASQPQHF
cdr3_nt: TGTGCCAGCAGCAACTTAAGGGCGAGTCAGCCCCAGCATTTT

d_call: TRBD1
clone_size: once
j_call: TRBJ1-3
v_call: TRBV11-1
cdr3_aa: CASSPGTVGNTIYF
cdr3_nt: TGTGCCAGCAGCCCCGGGACAGTTGGAAACACCATATATTTT

d_call: .
clone_size: .
j_call: TRBJ2-1
v_call: TRBV7-9
cdr3_aa: CASTMGGTGGEQFF
cdr3_nt: TGTGCCAGCACCATGGGGGGCACCGGGGGTGAGCAGTTCTTC

d_call: .
clone_size: .
j_call: TRBJ2-7
v_call: TRBV7-2
cdr3_aa: CASSIRPLLSYEQYF
cdr3_nt: TGTGCCAGCAGCATTAGACCACTACTATCCTACGAGCAGTACTTC

d_call: .
clone_size: .
j_call: TRBJ1-3
v_call: TRBV11-2
cdr3_aa: CASSLDPGRSGNTIYF
cdr3_nt: TGTGCCAGCAGCTTAGATCCGGGTCGCTCTGGAAACACCATATATTTT

d_call: .
clone_size: .
j_call: TRBJ2-7
v_call: TRBV7-9
cdr3_aa: CASSLALGSSYEQYF
cdr3_nt: TGTGCCAGCAGTCTAGCCCTGGGAAGCTCCTACGAGCAGTACTTC

d_call: TRBD1
clone_size: .
j_call: TRBJ1-2
v_call: TRBV28
cdr3_aa: CASRSDRERNYGYTF
cdr3_nt: TGTGCCAGCAGATCTGACAGGGAGAGAAACTATGGCTACACCTTC

d_call: TRBD1
clone_size: .
j_call: TRBJ2-1
v_call: TRBV6-2/TRBV6-3
cdr3_aa: CASSYSTGGLRNEQFF
cdr3_nt: TGTGCCAGCAGTTACTCGACAGGGGGGCTCCGGAATGAGCAGTTCTTC

d_call: .
clone_size: .
j_call: TRBJ1-3
v_call: TRBV6-5
cdr3_aa: CASSYVGSSGNTIYF
cdr3_nt: TGTGCCAGCAGTTACGTTGGGAGCTCTGGAAACACCATATATTTT

d_call: .
clone_size: .
j_call: TRBJ1-4
v_call: TRBV29-1
cdr3_aa: CSVGGRNNEKLFF
cdr3_nt: TGCAGCGTTGGCGGGCGGAATAATGAAAAACTGTTTTTT

d_call: .
clone_size: .
j_call: TRBJ2-1
v_call: TRBV18
cdr3_aa: CASSTLSSSPVYYNEQFF
cdr3_nt: TGTGCCAGCTCAACGCTATCTTCCAGTCCTGTCTACTACAATGAGCAGTTCTTC

d_call: TRBD2
clone_size: .
j_call: TRBJ2-1
v_call: TRBV11-2
cdr3_aa: CASSLGRLAGGGNEQFF
cdr3_nt: TGTGCCAGCAGCCTAGGTAGGCTAGCGGGAGGTGGCAATGAGCAGTTCTTC

d_call: .
clone_size: .
j_call: TRBJ2-5
v_call: TRBV5-1
cdr3_aa: CASSLRGWGQETQYF
cdr3_nt: TGCGCCAGCAGCCTCAGGGGATGGGGGCAAGAGACCCAGTACTTC

d_call: .
clone_size: .
j_call: TRBJ1-2
v_call: TRBV7-9
cdr3_aa: CASSFNYGYTF
cdr3_nt: TGTGCCAGCAGCTTCAACTATGGCTACACCTTC

d_call: .
clone_size: .
j_call: TRBJ2-5
v_call: TRBV5-1
cdr3_aa: CASSLVPVIETQYF
cdr3_nt: TGCGCCAGCAGCTTGGTGCCAGTTATAGAGACCCAGTACTTC

d_call: TRBD1
clone_size: few
j_call: TRBJ2-5
v_call: TRBV5-1
cdr3_aa: CASSTGQGAGETQYF
cdr3_nt: TGCGCCAGCAGCACGGGACAGGGGGCCGGAGAGACCCAGTACTTC

d_call: TRBD1
clone_size: .
j_call: TRBJ1-5
v_call: TRBV18
cdr3_aa: CASSQQGNGNQPQHF
cdr3_nt: TGTGCCAGCTCACAACAGGGGAATGGGAATCAGCCCCAGCATTTT

d_call: TRBD1
clone_size: .
j_call: TRBJ1-1
v_call: TRBV27
cdr3_aa: CASSFGTGGTEAFF
cdr3_nt: TGTGCCAGCAGTTTCGGGACAGGGGGGACTGAAGCTTTCTTT

d_call: TRBD1
clone_size: .
j_call: TRBJ2-2
v_call: TRBV9
cdr3_aa: CASSETGGTGELFF
cdr3_nt: TGTGCCAGCAGCGAAACAGGGGGCACCGGGGAGCTGTTTTTT

d_call: TRBD1
clone_size: .
j_call: TRBJ1-2
v_call: TRBV7-9
cdr3_aa: CASSLAGQGGVGYTF
cdr3_nt: TGTGCCAGCAGCTTAGCGGGACAGGGAGGCGTCGGCTACACCTTC

d_call: .
clone_size: .
j_call: TRBJ2-7
v_call: TRBV30
cdr3_aa: CAWSGRAPSEQYF
cdr3_nt: .

d_call: TRBD2
clone_size: .
j_call: TRBJ2-3
v_call: TRBV15
cdr3_aa: CATSRGLAGGSDTQYF
cdr3_nt: TGTGCCACCAGCAGGGGACTAGCGGGAGGGTCAGATACGCAGTATTTT

d_call: TRBD1
clone_size: .
j_call: TRBJ2-2
v_call: TRBV7-2
cdr3_aa: CASSLGQANTGELFF
cdr3_nt: TGTGCCAGCAGCTTGGGACAGGCGAACACCGGGGAGCTGTTTTTT

d_call: .
clone_size: .
j_call: TRBJ2-7
v_call: TRBV9
cdr3_aa: CASSIAGRGEQYF
cdr3_nt: TGTGCCAGCAGCATCGCAGGGAGAGGAGAGCAGTACTTC

d_call: .
clone_size: .
j_call: TRBJ1-2
v_call: TRBV2
cdr3_aa: CASSIPGQHYGYTF
cdr3_nt: TGTGCCAGCAGTATTCCGGGACAACACTATGGCTACACCTTC

d_call: .
clone_size: .
j_call: TRBJ1-1
v_call: TRBV7-9
cdr3_aa: CASSVDTEAFF
cdr3_nt: TGTGCCAGCAGTGTTGACACTGAAGCTTTCTTT